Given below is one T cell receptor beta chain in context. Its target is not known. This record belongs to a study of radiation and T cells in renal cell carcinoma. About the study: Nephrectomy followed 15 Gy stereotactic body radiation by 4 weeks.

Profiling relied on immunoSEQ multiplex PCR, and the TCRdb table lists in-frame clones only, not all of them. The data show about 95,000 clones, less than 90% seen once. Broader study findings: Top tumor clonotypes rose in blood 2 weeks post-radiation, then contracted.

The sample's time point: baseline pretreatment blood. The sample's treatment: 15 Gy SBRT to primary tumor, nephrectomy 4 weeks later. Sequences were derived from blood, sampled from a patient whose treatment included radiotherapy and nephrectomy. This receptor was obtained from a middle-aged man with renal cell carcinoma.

The CDR3 nucleotides read TGTGCCAGCAGCTTAGGGATCCTAAACCAAGAGACCCAGTACTTC. The encoded protein is CASSLGILNQETQYF. The rearrangement uses TRBV7-8 and TRBJ2-5, with no clear D. V was clipped by 1 base and J by 0 bases, with 9 bases between them. This CDR3 region has 15 residues. Germline-derived CDR1 and CDR2 are SGHVS and FQNEAQ.